The present T cell receptor beta chain was sequenced within a study of technical replicates of blood from a handful of donors. Trimming stripped 0 bases from V and 0 bases from J, with 10 bases between. CDR1 SGHRS and CDR2 YFSETQ come from the germline V gene. There are 16 residues in the CDR3. Clones were read by immunoSEQ multiplex PCR, and TCRdb kept only the in-frame ones, dropping some. The sample comprises 67,000 or so clones, roughly 92% of which are singletons, and around 0.38% rests with the top ten. The source is a human donor in good health. Sequencing was carried out using T cells isolated from PBMCs. V is TRBV5-1 and J is TRBJ2-1; possible D gene TRBD2, 5 bases. The CDR3 sequence is CASSLGGHLSYNEQFF. The CDR3 DNA reads as TGCGCCAGCAGCTTGGGCGGGCACCTCTCCTACAATGAGCAGTTCTTC.